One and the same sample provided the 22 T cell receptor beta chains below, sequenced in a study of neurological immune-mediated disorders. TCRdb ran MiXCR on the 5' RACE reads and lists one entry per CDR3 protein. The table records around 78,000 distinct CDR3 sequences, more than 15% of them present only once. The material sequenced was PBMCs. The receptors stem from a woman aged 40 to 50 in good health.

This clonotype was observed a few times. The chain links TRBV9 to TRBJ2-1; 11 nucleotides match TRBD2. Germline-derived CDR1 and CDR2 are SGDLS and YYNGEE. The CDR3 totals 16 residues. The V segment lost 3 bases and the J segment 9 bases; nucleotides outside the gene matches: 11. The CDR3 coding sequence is TGTGCCAGCAGCGCCACCGGGACTAGCGGAAGTCGTGAGCAGTTCTTC. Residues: CASSATGTSGSREQFF.

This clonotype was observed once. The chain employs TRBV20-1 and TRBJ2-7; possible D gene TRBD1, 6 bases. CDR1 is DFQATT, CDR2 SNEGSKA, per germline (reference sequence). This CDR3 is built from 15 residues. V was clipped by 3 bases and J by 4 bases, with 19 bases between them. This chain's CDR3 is CSARDPGQSLYEQYF. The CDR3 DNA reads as TGCAGTGCTAGGGACCCGGGACAAAGCTTATACGAGCAGTACTTC.

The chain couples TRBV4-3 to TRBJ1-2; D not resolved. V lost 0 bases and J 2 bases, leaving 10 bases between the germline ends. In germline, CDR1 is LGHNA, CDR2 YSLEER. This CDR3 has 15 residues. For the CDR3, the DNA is TGCGCCAGCAGCCAAGATTGGGCCCAGAACTATGGCTACACCTTC. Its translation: CASSQDWAQNYGYTF.

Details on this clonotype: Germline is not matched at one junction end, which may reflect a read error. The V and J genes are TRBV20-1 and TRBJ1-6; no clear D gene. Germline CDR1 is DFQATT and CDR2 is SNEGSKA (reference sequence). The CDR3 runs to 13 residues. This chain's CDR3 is CSARRQFNSLLYF. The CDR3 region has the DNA TGCAGCGCTAGAAGGCAGTTTAATTCACTCCTCTACTTT.

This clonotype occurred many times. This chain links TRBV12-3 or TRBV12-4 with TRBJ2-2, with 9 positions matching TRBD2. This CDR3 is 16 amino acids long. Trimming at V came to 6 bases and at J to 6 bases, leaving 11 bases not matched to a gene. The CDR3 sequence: CASRWTSGGIPGELFF. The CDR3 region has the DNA TGTGCCAGCAGATGGACAAGCGGGGGGATCCCCGGGGAGCTGTTTTTT.

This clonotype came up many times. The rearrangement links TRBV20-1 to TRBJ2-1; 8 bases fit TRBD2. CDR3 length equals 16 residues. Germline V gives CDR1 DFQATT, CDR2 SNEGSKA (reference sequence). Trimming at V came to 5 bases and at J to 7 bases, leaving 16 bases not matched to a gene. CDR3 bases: TGCAGTGCTCCCCCCGGGGCGGGGGGCCCCTTAAATGAGCAGTTCTTC. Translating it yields CSAPPGAGGPLNEQFF.

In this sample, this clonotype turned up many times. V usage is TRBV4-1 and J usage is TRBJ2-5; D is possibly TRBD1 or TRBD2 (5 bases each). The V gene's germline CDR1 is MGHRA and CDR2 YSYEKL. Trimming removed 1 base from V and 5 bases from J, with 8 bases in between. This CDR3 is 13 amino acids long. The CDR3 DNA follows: TGCGCCAGCAGCCAAGGGGGGAGTGAGACCCAGTACTTC. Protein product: CASSQGGSETQYF.

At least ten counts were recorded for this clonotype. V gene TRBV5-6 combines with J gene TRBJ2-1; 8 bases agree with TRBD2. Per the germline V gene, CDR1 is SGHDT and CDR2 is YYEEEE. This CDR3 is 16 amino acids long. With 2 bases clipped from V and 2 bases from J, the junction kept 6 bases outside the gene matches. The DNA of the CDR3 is TGTGCCAGCAGCTTCAGGACTAGCCGAGCCTACAATGAGCAGTTCTTC. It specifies CASSFRTSRAYNEQFF.

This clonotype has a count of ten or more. The CDR3 loop is CSARSRDRAWGEAFF. The CDR3 coding sequence is TGCAGTGCTAGAAGCCGGGACAGGGCATGGGGGGAAGCTTTCTTT. This chain connects TRBV20-1 to TRBJ1-1, with 9 nucleotides matching TRBD1. CDR3 length equals 15 residues. The germline gives CDR1 DFQATT, CDR2 SNEGSKA (reference sequence). The ends lost 2 bases at V and 8 bases at J; junction bases unmatched: 12.

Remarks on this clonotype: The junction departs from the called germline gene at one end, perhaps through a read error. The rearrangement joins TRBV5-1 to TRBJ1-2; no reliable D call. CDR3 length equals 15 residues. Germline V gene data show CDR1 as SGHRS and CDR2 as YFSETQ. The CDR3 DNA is TGCGACAGCAGCTTGGGCGTGGAAGGAGTATATGGCTATACCTTC. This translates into CDSSLGVEGVYGYTF.

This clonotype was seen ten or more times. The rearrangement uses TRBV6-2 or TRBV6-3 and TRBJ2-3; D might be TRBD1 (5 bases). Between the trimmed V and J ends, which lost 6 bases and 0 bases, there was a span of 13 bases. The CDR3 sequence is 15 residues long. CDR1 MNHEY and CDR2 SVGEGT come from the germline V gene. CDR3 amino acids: CASRSTAPSTDTQYF. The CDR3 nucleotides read TGTGCCAGCAGATCGACAGCCCCTAGCACAGATACGCAGTATTTT.

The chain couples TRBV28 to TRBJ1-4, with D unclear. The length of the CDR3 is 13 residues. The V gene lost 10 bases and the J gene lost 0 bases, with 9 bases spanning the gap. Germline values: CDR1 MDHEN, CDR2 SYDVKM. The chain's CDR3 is CATLAATNEKLFF. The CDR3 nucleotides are TGTGCCACCTTAGCCGCAACTAATGAAAAACTGTTTTTT.

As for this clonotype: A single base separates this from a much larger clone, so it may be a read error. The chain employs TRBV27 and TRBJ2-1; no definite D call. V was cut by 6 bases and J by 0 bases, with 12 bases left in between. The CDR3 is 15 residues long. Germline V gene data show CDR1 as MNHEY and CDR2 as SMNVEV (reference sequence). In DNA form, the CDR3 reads TGTGCCAGCAGACCGAGTCTGGGCTCCTACAATGAGCAGTTCTTC. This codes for CASRPSLGSYNEQFF.

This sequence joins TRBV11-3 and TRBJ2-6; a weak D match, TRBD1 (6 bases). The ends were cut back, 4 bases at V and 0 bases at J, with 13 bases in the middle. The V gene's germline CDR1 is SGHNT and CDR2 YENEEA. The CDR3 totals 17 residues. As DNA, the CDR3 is TGTGCCAGCAGCTACAGGGTGGGGACCTCTGGGGCCAACGTCCTGACTTTC. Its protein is CASSYRVGTSGANVLTF.

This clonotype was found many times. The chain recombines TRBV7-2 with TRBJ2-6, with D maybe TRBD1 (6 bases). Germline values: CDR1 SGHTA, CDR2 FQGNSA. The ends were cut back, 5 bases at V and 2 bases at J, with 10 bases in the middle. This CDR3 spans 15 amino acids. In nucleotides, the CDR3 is TGTGCCAGCAGCCAGTACAGGGCTGGGGCCAACGTCCTGACTTTC. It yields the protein CASSQYRAGANVLTF.

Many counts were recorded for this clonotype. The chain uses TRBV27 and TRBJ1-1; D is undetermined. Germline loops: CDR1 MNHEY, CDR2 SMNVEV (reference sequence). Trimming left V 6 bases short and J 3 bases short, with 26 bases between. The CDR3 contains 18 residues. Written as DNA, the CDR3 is TGTGCCAGCAGCCCGCTATCTATGGACGGGATCGGGGACACTGAAGCTTTCTTT. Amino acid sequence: CASSPLSMDGIGDTEAFF.

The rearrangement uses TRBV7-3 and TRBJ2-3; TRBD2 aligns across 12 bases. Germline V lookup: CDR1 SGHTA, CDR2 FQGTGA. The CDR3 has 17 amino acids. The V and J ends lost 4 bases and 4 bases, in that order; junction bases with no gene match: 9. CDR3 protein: CASSSLAGGLRSDTQYF. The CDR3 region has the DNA TGTGCCAGCAGCTCCCTAGCGGGGGGGCTTCGCTCAGATACGCAGTATTTT.

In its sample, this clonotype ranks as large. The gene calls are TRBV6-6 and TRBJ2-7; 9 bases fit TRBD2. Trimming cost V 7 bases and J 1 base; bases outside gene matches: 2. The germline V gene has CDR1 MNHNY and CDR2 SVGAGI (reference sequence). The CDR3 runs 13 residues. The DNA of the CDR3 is TGTGCCAGCACTAGCGGGGAGTCCTACGAGCAGTACTTC. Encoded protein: CASTSGESYEQYF.

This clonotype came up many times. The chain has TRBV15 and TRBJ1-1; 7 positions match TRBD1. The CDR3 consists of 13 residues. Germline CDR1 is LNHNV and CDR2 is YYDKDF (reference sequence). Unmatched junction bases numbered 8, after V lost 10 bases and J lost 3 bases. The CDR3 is CASRGVSDTEAFF. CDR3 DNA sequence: TGTGCCAGCAGGGGGGTATCCGACACTGAAGCTTTCTTT.

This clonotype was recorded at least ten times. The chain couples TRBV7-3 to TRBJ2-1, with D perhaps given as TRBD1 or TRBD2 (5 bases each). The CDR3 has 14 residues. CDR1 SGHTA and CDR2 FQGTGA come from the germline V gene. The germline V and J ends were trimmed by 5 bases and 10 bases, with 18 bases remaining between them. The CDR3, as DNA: TGTGCCAGCAGCCCCCGAGGGGCTGGTCCAGAGCAGTTCTTC. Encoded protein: CASSPRGAGPEQFF.

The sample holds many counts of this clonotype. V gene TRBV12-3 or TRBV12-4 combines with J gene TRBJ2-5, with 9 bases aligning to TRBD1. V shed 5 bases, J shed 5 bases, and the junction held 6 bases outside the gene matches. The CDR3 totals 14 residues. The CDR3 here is CASSEGQGGETQYF. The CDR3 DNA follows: TGTGCCAGCAGTGAGGGACAGGGAGGGGAGACCCAGTACTTC.

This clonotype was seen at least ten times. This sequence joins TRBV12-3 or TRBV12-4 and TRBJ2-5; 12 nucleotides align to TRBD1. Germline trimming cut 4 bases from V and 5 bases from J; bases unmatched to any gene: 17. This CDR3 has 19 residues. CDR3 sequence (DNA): TGTGCCAGCAGTTCTGGGACAGGGGGCGTTTCGTACAGTCGCGAGACCCAGTACTTC. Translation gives CASSSGTGGVSYSRETQYF.